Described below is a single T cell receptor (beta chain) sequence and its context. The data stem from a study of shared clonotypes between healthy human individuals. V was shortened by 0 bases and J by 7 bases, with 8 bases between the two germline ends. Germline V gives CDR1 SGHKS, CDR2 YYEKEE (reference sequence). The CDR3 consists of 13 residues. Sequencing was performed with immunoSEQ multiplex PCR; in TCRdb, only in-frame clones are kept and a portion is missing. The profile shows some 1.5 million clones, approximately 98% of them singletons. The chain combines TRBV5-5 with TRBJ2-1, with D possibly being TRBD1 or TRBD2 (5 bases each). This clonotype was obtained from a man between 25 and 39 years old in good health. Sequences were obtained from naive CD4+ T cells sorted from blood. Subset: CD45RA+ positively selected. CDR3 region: CASSLGRENEQFF. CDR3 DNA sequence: TGTGCCAGCAGCTTGGGCAGGGAGAATGAGCAGTTCTTC.